This TCR beta chain was observed in a study of blood T cell repertoires in COVID-19. On the study more broadly: Samples taken during acute and convalescent COVID-19 were collected in the United States, Italy and Spain.

Original methodology: Nucleated cell number was recorded as an estimate derived from reference gene primer amplification. Using immunoSEQ multiplex PCR, the repertoire was profiled, and TCRdb retains in-frame clones only, with some absent. The V and J calls and clone size were taken over from that table, and D and trimming were inferred from the DNA. Among roughly 180,000 clones, roughly 81% were seen once, and the ten largest hold 12%. This clone was counted once. CDR1 SGHRS and CDR2 YFSETQ come from the germline V gene. This CDR3 region has 12 residues. V was trimmed by 4 bases and J by 8 bases, leaving 12 bases between them. Seattle enrolled patients during active infection and tracked them longitudinally.

The TCR was taken from an elderly woman with COVID-19, enrolled during active disease. Material: peripheral blood. The chain is built from TRBV5-1 and TRBJ1-1; D is unclear. CDR3 bases: TGCGCCAGCAGCCTCCCGGGGTCCGAAGCTTTCTTT. Translating it yields CASSLPGSEAFF.